The text below deals with one TCR beta chain. This sample is part of a study of T cells expressing NK-cell markers. The wider study: Sorted CD3+CD56+NKG2C+, CD3+CD56+NKG2C- and CD3+CD56-NKG2C+ T cells provided the TCR beta repertoires.

From the 5' RACE reads, TCRdb lists one entry per CDR3 protein and no DNA. This table holds about 2,200 distinct CDR3 sequences. The receptor was isolated from a woman younger than 30 in good health. Sequencing was carried out using blood T cells: a sorted CD56 or NKG2C T cell subset, CD4+ or CD8+ T cells, or bulk PBMC T cells (not recorded which).

The CDR3 sequence: CASSGGISYNEQFF. The V gene is TRBV6-2 or TRBV6-3, the J gene TRBJ2-1; the TCRdb D gene call, TRBD1, has no DNA to confirm it. The CDR3 is made up of 14 amino acids. Looked up from germline, CDR1 is MNHEY and CDR2 is SVGEGT.